The rows below give T cell receptor beta chains drawn from one sample of a study of T cells in Graves' hyperthyroidism and ophthalmopathy. TCRdb passed the multiplex PCR reads through MiXCR, listing each CDR3 protein once. The sample shows 500,000 to 650,000 distinct CDR3 sequences, around 15% of them seen only once. The sample comprised blood. The receptors originated from a woman aged 40-49 years with Graves' hyperthyroidism. Each CDR3 is given without its conserved first and last residue. Fields, in order: V gene, clone size, J gene, CDR3 protein. Only some rows state a clone size, as once, few, many or a class for expanded clones.

>TRBV12-3/TRBV12-4|many|TRBJ2-7
ASSPSGRAVYEQY
>TRBV28|-|TRBJ2-5
ASRTTGVMYQETQY
>TRBV7-3|-|-
ASSPIGQGIYNEQY
>TRBV19|-|TRBJ2-7
ASSIGHPYEQY
>TRBV30|many|TRBJ1-3
AWTSRGSYSGNTIY
>TRBV6-8|few|TRBJ2-4
ASSNTGGAKNIQY
>TRBV29-1|few|TRBJ2-1
SADTGGSYNEQF
>TRBV3-1|many|TRBJ1-2
ASSQVDSPYGYT
>TRBV7-9|-|TRBJ2-3
ASSLFKRQQSRLAGTDTQY
>TRBV5-1|many|TRBJ2-1
ASSLWDRGSNEQF
>TRBV6-1|few|TRBJ1-2
ASRQLYGYT
>TRBV18|few|TRBJ2-2
ASSPMAGELF
>TRBV12-3/TRBV12-4|many|TRBJ1-3
ATKGGASSGNTIY
>TRBV28|many|TRBJ2-7
ASSFGGRVYEQY
>TRBV12-3/TRBV12-4|many|TRBJ1-2
ASSFGDPSGYT
>TRBV6-1|-|TRBJ2-1
ASRGQAAYNEQF
>TRBV20-1|many|TRBJ2-2
SARDYTGGASGELF
>TRBV9|many|TRBJ2-1
ASSDHRSFVYNEQF
>TRBV7-8|-|TRBJ1-3
ASSLDSRPSGNTIY
>TRBV2|many|TRBJ2-7
AGTHRSQTSYEQY